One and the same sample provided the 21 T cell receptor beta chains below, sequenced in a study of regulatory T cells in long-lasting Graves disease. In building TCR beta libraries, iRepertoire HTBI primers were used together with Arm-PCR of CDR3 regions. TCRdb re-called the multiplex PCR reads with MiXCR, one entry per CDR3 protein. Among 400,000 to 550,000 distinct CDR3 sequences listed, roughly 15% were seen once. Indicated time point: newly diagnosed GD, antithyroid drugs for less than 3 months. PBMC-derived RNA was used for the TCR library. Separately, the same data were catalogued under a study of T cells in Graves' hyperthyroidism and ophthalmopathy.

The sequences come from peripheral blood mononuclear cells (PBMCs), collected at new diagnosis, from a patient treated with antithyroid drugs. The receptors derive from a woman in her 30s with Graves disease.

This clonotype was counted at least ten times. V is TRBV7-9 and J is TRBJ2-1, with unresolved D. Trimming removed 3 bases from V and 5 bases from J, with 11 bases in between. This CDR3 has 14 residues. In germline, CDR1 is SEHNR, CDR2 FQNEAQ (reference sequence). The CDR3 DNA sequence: TGTGCCAGCAGCTTTAGGACGGACCACAATGAGCAGTTCTTC. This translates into CASSFRTDHNEQFF.

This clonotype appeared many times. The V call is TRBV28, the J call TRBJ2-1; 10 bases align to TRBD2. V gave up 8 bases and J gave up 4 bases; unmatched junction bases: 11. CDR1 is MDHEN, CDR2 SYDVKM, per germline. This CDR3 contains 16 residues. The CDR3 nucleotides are TGTGCCAGCTCAATAGCGGGGGGCTCACCTTACAATGAGCAGTTCTTC. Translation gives CASSIAGGSPYNEQFF.

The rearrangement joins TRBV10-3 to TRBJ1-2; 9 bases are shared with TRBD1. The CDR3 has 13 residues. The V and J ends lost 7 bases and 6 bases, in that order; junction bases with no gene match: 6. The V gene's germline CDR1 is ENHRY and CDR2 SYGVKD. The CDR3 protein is CAITPGQGDGYTF. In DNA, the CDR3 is TGTGCCATCACCCCGGGACAGGGAGATGGCTACACCTTC.

This chain's CDR3 is CSARGPSGNNEQFF. CDR3 sequence (DNA): TGCAGTGCTAGAGGACCTAGCGGTAACAATGAGCAGTTCTTC. The chain couples TRBV20-1 to TRBJ2-1; TRBD2 aligns across 7 bases. CDR1 is DFQATT and CDR2 is SNEGSKA in the germline V gene (reference sequence). CDR3 length: 14 residues. Trimming cost V 1 base and J 5 bases; bases outside gene matches: 5.

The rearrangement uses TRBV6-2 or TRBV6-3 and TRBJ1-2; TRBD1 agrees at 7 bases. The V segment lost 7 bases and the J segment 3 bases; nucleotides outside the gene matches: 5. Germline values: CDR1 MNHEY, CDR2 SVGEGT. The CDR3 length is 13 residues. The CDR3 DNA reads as TGTGCCAGCACCCGGGACAGATACTATGGCTACACCTTC. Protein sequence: CASTRDRYYGYTF.

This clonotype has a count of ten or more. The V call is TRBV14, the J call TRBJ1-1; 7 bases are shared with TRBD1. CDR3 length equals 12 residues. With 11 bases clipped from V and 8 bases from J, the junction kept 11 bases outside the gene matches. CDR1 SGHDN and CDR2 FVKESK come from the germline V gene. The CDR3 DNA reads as TGTGCCGCGAGCCCGGGACAGAAAGAAGCTTTCTTT. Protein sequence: CAASPGQKEAFF.

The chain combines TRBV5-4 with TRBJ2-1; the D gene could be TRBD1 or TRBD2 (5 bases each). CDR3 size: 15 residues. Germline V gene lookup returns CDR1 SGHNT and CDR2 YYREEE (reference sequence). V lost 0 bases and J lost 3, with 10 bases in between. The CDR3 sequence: CASSLGDEGYNEQFF. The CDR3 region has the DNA TGTGCCAGCAGCTTGGGGGACGAGGGCTACAATGAGCAGTTCTTC.

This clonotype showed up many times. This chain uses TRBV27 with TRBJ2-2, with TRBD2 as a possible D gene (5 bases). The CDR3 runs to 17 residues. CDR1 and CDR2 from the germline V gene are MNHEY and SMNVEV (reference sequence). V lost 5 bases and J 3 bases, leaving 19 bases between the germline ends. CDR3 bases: TGTGCCAGCAGTCCTCGAATTAGCGAGAGCTACACCGGGGAGCTGTTTTTT. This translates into CASSPRISESYTGELFF.

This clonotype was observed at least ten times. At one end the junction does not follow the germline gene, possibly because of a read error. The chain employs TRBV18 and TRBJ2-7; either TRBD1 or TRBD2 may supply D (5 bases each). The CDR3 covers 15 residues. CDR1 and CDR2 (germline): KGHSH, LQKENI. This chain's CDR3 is CASSSPPGTAYEQYF. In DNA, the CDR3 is TGTGCCAGCTCATCACCACCAGGGACGGCCTACGAGCAGTACTTC.

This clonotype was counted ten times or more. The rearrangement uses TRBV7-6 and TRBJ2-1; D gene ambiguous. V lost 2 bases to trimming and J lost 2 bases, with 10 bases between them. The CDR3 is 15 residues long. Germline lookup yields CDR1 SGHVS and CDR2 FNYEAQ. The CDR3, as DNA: TGTGCCAGCAGCTTACCAGGCGGAACCTACAATGAGCAGTTCTTC. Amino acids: CASSLPGGTYNEQFF.

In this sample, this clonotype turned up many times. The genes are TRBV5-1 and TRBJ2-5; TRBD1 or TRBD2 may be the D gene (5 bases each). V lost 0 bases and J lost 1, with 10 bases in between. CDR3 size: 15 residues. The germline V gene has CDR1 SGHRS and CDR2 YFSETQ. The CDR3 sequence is CASSLGQRGQETQYF. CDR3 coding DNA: TGCGCCAGCAGCTTGGGTCAGAGGGGCCAAGAGACCCAGTACTTC. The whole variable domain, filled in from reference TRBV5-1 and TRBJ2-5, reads KAGVTQTPRYLIKTRGQQVTLSCSPISGHRSVSWYQQTPGQGLQFLFEYFSETQRNKGNFPGRFSGRQFSNSRSEMNVSTLELGDSALYLCASSLGQRGQETQYFGPGTRLLVL.

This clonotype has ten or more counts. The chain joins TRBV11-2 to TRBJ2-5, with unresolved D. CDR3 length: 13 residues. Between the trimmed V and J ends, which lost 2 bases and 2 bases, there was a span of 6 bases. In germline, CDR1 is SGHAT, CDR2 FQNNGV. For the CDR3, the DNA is TGTGCCAGCAGCTTAATCAATCAAGAGACCCAGTACTTC. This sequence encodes CASSLINQETQYF.

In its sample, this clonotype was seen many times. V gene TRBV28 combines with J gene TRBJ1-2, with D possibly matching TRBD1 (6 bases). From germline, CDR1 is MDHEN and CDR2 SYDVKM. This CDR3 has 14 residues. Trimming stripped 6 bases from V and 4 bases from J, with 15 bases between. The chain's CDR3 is CASSLGGRGYGYTF. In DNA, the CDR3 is TGTGCCAGCAGCCTCGGGGGCAGGGGCTATGGCTACACCTTC.

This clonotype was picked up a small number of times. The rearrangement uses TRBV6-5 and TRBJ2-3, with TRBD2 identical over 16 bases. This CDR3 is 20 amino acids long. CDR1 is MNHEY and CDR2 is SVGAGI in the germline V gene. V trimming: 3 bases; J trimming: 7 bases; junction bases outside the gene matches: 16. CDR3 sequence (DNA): TGTGCCAGCAGTTATCGAGGGGCGGGACTAGCGGGAGGGCCGGCGAATACGCAGTATTTT. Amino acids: CASSYRGAGLAGGPANTQYF.

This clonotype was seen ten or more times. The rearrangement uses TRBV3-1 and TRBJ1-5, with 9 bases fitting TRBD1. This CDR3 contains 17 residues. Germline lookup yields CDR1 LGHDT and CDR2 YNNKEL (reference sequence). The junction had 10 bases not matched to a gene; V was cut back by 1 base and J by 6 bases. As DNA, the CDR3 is TGTGCCAGCAGCCAAGGGGCGGGACAGGGAGGCAGTCAGCCCCAGCATTTT. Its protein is CASSQGAGQGGSQPQHF. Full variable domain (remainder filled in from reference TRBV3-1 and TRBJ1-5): DTAVSQTPKYLVTQMGNDKSIKCEQNLGHDTMYWYKQDSKKFLKIMFSYNNKELIINETVPNRFSPKSPDKAHLNLHINSLELGDSAVYFCASSQGAGQGGSQPQHFGDGTRLSIL.

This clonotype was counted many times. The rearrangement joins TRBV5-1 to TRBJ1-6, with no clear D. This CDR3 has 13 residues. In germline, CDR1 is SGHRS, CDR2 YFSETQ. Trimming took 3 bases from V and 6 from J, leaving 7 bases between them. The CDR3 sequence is CASSSTPNSPLHF. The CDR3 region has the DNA TGCGCCAGCAGCTCGACACCTAATTCACCCCTCCACTTT.

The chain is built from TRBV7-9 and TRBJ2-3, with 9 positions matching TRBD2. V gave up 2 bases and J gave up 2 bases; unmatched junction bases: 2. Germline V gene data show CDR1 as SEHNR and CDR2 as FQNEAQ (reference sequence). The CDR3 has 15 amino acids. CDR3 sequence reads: CASSLIAGATDTQYF. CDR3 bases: TGTGCCAGCAGCTTAATAGCGGGAGCCACAGATACGCAGTATTTT.

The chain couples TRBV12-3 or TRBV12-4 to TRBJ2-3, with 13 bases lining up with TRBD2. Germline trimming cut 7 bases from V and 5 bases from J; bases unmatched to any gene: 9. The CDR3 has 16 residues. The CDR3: CASTGRTSGRGDTQYF. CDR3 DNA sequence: TGTGCCAGCACTGGAAGGACTAGCGGGAGAGGAGATACGCAGTATTTT.

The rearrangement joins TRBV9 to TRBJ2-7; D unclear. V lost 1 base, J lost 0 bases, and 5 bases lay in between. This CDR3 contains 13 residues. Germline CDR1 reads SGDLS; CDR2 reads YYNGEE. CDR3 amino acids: CASSVSPSYEQYF. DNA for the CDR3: TGTGCCAGCAGCGTATCACCCTCCTACGAGCAGTACTTC.

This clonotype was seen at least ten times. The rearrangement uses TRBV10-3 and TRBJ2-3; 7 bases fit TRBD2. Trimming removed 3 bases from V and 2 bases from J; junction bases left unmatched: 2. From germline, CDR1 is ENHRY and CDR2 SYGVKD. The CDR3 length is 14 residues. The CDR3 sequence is CAISDAGVTDTQYF. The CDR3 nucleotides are TGTGCCATCAGTGACGCGGGAGTCACAGATACGCAGTATTTT.

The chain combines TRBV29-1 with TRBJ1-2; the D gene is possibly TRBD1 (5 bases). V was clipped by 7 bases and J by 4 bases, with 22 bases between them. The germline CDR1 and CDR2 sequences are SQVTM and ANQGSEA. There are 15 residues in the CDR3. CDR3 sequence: CSADDRAGQVYGYTF. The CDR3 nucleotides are TGCAGCGCCGATGATCGGGCAGGGCAGGTCTATGGCTACACCTTC.